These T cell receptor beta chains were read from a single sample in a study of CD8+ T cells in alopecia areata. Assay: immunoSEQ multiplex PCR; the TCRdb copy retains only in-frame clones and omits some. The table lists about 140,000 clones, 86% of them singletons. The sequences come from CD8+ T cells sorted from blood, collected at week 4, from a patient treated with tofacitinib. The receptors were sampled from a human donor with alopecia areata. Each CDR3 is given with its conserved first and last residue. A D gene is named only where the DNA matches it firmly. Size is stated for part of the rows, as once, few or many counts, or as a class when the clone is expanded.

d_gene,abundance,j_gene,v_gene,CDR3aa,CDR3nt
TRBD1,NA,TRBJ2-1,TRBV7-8,CASSSEGTGDNEQFF,TGTGCCAGCAGCTCAGAAGGGACAGGGGACAATGAGCAGTTCTTC
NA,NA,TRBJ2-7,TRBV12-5,CASGLTGLNEQYF,TGTGCTAGTGGTTTGACAGGGCTAAACGAGCAGTACTTC
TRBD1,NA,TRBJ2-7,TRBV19,CASSIGDRDSYEQYF,TGTGCCAGTAGTATAGGGGACAGGGATTCCTACGAGCAGTACTTC
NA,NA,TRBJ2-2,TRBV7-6,CASSLGQNTGELFF,TGTGCCAGCAGCTTAGGTCAGAACACCGGGGAGCTGTTTTTT
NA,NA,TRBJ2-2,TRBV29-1,CSVEDRRLTNTGELFF,TGCAGCGTTGAAGATCGGAGACTTACGAACACCGGGGAGCTGTTTTTT
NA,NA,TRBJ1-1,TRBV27,CASSLSGRMNTEAFF,TGTGCCAGCAGTTTATCCGGGCGGATGAACACTGAAGCTTTCTTT
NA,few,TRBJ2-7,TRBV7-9,CASSSSIGEQYF,TGTGCCAGCAGCTCGAGCATAGGCGAGCAGTACTTC
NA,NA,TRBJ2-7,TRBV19,CASSTAGLYEQYF,TGTGCCAGTAGTACAGCAGGTTTGTACGAGCAGTACTTC
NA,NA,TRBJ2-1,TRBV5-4,CASSWPRDQMNNEQFF,TGTGCCAGCAGCTGGCCCCGGGACCAGATGAACAATGAGCAGTTCTTC
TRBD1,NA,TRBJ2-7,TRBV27,CASSLVTGGYEQYF,TGTGCCAGCAGTTTAGTGACAGGGGGCTACGAGCAGTACTTC
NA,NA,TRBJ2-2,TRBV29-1,CSVESQNTGELFF,TGCAGCGTTGAGTCCCAGAACACCGGGGAGCTGTTTTTT
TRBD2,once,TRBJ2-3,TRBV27,CASSLTSGADTQYF,TGTGCCAGCAGTTTAACTAGCGGGGCAGATACGCAGTATTTT
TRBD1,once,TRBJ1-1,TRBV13,CASSPRRDRGNTEAFF,TGTGCCAGCAGCCCCAGACGGGACAGGGGGAACACTGAAGCTTTCTTT
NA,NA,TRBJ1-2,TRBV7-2,CASSLNVGGLHGYTF,TGTGCCAGCAGCTTAAACGTGGGCGGTCTGCATGGCTACACCTTC
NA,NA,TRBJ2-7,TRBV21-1,CASALLGRPYEQYF,TGTGCCAGCGCGCTCTTGGGCAGGCCCTACGAGCAGTACTTC
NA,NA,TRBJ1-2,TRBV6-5,CASKKRTGANYGYTF,TGTGCCAGCAAAAAGAGGACGGGAGCTAACTATGGCTACACCTTC
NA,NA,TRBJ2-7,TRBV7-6,CASSLAQLGFQSYEQYF,TGTGCCAGCAGCTTAGCCCAGTTGGGCTTTCAGAGCTACGAGCAGTACTTC
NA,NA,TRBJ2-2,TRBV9,CASSGQTVTGELFF,TGTGCCAGCAGCGGACAGACAGTTACCGGGGAGCTGTTTTTT
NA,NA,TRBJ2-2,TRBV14,CASSHPGAVNTGELFF,TGTGCCAGCAGCCACCCCGGGGCAGTGAACACCGGGGAGCTGTTTTTT